Each of the 10 T cell receptor beta chains below was sequenced from the same sample in a study of blood T cells in healthy people across ages. A sample-barcoded 5' primer and a J-beta primer mix were used in a second PCR of roughly 7 to 11 cycles. TCRdb re-called the 5' RACE reads through MiXCR, storing one row per CDR3 protein. The profile shows hundreds of thousands of distinct CDR3 sequences, nearly 60% of them singletons. The sequencing sample was made of blood. The receptors here all came from a man younger than 45 in good health.

The rearrangement links TRBV6-1 to TRBJ2-3, with D tentatively TRBD1 (5 bases). This CDR3 region has 14 residues. Trimming cost V 2 bases and J 4 bases, with 10 bases left between them. Germline loops: CDR1 MNHNS, CDR2 SASEGT. The CDR3 loop reads CASSENRFSDTQYF. In nucleotides, the CDR3 is TGTGCCAGCAGTGAAAACAGGTTCTCAGATACGCAGTATTTT.

With respect to this clonotype: A much bigger clone sits one base away, suggesting this may be a read error. This chain connects TRBV20-1 to TRBJ2-3, with a tentative D call TRBD2 (5 bases). The CDR3 extends over 14 amino acids. The germline gives CDR1 DFQATT, CDR2 SNEGSKA (reference sequence). The CDR3 coding sequence is TGCGGTGCTCGGACTCCCGCTGAAACAGATACGCAGTATTTT. Protein product: CGARTPAETDTQYF.

Notes on this clonotype: One end of the junction fails to match germline, which may point to a read error. V gene TRBV29-1 combines with J gene TRBJ2-1; D assignment may be TRBD1 or TRBD2 (5 bases each). This CDR3 region has 14 residues. CDR1 is SQVTM and CDR2 is ANQGSEA in the germline V gene. This chain's CDR3 is CSQTRGSSYNGQFF. CDR3 DNA: TGCAGCCAAACTAGGGGAAGCTCCTACAATGGGCAGTTCTTC.

This chain uses TRBV9 with TRBJ2-3; D remains ambiguous. Germline V CDR1 and CDR2: SGDLS, YYNGEE. CDR3 length: 14 amino acids. Trimming stripped 2 bases from V and 5 bases from J, with 12 bases between. The CDR3 DNA is TGTGCCAGCAGCGTTAATGGTTTCCGAGATACGCAGTATTTT. This encodes CASSVNGFRDTQYF.

The chain has TRBV14 and TRBJ2-3; D unclear. Between the trimmed V and J ends, which lost 6 bases and 3 bases, there was a span of 13 bases. From germline, CDR1 is SGHDN and CDR2 FVKESK. This CDR3 contains 14 residues. CDR3 sequence: CASSIAQLTDTQYF. The CDR3 DNA follows: TGTGCCAGCAGTATCGCGCAGCTTACAGATACGCAGTATTTT.

A few counts support this clonotype. This chain connects TRBV12-3 or TRBV12-4 to TRBJ2-7; D remains ambiguous. V lost 4 bases to trimming and J lost 6 bases, with 7 bases between them. There are 11 residues in the CDR3. The CDR3 loop reads CASSSIGEQYF. The CDR3 region has the DNA TGTGCCAGCAGTTCTATAGGCGAGCAGTACTTC.

This clonotype was detected a few times. The chain carries TRBV3-1 and TRBJ1-2, with 7 bases identical to TRBD1. V lost 1 base and J lost 4; bases outside the gene matches: 9. Germline V CDR1 and CDR2: LGHDT, YNNKEL (reference sequence). The length of the CDR3 is 16 residues. In DNA, the CDR3 is TGTGCCAGCAGCCAAGGAACTCCGGGACAGAGCTATGGCTACACCTTC. Translating it yields CASSQGTPGQSYGYTF.

This chain uses TRBV4-2 with TRBJ1-2; no clear D. Germline CDR1 LGHNA, CDR2 YNFKEQ. Trimming removed 3 bases from V and 4 bases from J, with 18 bases in between. CDR3 length equals 16 residues. In DNA, the CDR3 is TGTGCCAGCAGCCACAGACCCCGGACGATAAGCTATGGCTACACCTTC. Encoded protein: CASSHRPRTISYGYTF.

This clonotype was detected only a few times. V usage is TRBV28 and J usage is TRBJ2-7; 9 nucleotides align to TRBD2. Germline values: CDR1 MDHEN, CDR2 SYDVKM. The CDR3 spans 14 residues. The J segment lost 3 bases and the V segment lost 6 bases, leaving 6 bases of the junction unmatched. This chain's CDR3 is CASSVAGVIYEQYF. CDR3 bases: TGTGCCAGCAGCGTAGCGGGAGTAATCTACGAGCAGTACTTC. Supplemented by reference TRBV28 and TRBJ2-7, the full variable domain reads DVKVTQSSRYLVKRTGEKVFLECVQDMDHENMFWYRQDPGLGLRLIYFSYDVKMKEKGDIPEGYSVSREKKERFSLILESASTNQTSMYLCASSVAGVIYEQYFGPGTRLTVT.

J is TRBJ1-5 and V is TRBV20-1; D unclear. From germline, CDR1 is DFQATT and CDR2 SNEGSKA (reference sequence). The CDR3 is 12 residues long. The germline V and J ends were trimmed by 0 bases and 11 bases, with 11 bases remaining between them. The CDR3 sequence: CSARDKARAQHF. CDR3 DNA: TGCAGTGCTAGAGATAAAGCTCGGGCCCAGCATTTT.